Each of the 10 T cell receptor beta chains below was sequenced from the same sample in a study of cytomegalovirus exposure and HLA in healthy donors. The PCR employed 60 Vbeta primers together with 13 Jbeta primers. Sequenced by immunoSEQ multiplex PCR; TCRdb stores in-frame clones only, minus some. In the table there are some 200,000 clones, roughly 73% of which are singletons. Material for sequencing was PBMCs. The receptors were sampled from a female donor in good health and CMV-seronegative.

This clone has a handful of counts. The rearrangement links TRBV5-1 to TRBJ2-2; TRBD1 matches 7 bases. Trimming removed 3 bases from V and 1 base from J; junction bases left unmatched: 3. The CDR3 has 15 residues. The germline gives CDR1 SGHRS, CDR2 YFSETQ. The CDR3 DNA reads TGCGCCAGCAGCTGGGGACAGATGAACACCGGGGAGCTGTTTTTT. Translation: CASSWGQMNTGELFF.

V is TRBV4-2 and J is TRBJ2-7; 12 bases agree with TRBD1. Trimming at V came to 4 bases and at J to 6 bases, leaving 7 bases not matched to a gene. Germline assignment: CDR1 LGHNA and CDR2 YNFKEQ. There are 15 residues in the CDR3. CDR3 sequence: CASSRTGTGGREQYF. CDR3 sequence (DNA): TGTGCCAGCAGCCGCACCGGGACAGGGGGCCGCGAGCAGTACTTC.

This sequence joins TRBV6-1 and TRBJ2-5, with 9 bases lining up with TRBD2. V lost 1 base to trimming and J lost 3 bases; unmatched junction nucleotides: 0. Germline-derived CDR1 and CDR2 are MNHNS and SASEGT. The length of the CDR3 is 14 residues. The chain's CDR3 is CASSEGLAEETQYF. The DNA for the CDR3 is TGTGCCAGCAGTGAAGGACTAGCGGAAGAGACCCAGTACTTC.

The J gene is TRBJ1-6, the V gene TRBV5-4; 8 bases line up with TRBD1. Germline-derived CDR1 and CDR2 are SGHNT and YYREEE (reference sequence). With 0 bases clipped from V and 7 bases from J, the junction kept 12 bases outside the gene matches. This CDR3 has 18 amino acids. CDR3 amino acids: CASSLVRGRGPVNSPLHF. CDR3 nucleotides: TGTGCCAGCAGCTTGGTAAGGGGCAGGGGGCCTGTCAATTCACCCCTCCACTTT. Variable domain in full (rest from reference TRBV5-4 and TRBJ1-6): ETGVTQSPTHLIKTRGQQVTLRCSSQSGHNTVSWYQQALGQGPQFIFQYYREEENGRGNFPPRFSGLQFPNYSSELNVNALELDDSALYLCASSLVRGRGPVNSPLHFGNGTRLTVT.

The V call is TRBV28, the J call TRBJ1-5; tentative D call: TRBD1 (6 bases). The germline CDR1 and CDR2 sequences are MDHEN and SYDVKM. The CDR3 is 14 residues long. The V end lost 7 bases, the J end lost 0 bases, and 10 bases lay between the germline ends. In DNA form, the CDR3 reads TGTGCCAGCACCCGGGACACTAGCAATCAGCCCCAGCATTTT. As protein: CASTRDTSNQPQHF.

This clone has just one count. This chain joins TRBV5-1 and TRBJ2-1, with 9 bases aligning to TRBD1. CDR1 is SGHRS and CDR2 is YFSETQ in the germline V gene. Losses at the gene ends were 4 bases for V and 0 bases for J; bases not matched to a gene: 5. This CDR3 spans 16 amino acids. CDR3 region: CASSIGTGTSYNEQFF. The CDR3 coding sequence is TGCGCCAGCAGCATCGGGACAGGGACCTCCTACAATGAGCAGTTCTTC. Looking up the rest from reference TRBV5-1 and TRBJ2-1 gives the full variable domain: KAGVTQTPRYLIKTRGQQVTLSCSPISGHRSVSWYQQTPGQGLQFLFEYFSETQRNKGNFPGRFSGRQFSNSRSEMNVSTLELGDSALYLCASSIGTGTSYNEQFFGPGTRLTVL.

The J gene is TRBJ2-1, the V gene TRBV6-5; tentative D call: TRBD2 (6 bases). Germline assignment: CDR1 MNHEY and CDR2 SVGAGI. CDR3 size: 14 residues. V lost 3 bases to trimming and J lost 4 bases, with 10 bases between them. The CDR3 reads CASSYGAGYNEQFF. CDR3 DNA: TGTGCCAGCAGTTATGGTGCGGGGTACAATGAGCAGTTCTTC.

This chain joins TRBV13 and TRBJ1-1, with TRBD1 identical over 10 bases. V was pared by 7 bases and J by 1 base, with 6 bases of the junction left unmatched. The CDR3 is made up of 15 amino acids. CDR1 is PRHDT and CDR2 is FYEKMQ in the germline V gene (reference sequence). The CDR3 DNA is TGTGCCAGCATCCCGGGGACAGGGGCGAACACTGAAGCTTTCTTT. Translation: CASIPGTGANTEAFF.

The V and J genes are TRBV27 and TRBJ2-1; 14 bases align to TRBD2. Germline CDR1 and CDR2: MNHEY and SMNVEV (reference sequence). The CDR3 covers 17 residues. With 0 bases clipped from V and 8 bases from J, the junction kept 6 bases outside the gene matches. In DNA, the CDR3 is TGTGCCAGCAGTTTATCCCCCCCGGGACTAGCGGGAGATGAGCAGTTCTTC. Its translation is CASSLSPPGLAGDEQFF.

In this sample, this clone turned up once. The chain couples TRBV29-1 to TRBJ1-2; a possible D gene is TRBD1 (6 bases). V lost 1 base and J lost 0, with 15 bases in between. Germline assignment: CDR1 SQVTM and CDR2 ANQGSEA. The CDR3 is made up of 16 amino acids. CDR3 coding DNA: TGCAGCGTTGAAGTCGGGGCAGGGGTAGCTAACTATGGCTACACCTTC. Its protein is CSVEVGAGVANYGYTF. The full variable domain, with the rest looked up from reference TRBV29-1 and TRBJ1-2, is SAVISQKPSRDICQRGTSLTIQCQVDSQVTMMFWYRQQPGQSLTLIATANQGSEATYESGFVIDKFPISRPNLTFSTLTVSNMSPEDSSIYLCSVEVGAGVANYGYTFGSGTRLTVV.